The 9 T cell receptor beta chains given below trace back to one sample, sequenced in a study of identical twins. TCRdb recomputed calls from the 5' RACE reads with MiXCR, one row per CDR3 protein. In the table there are about 220,000 distinct CDR3 sequences, around 10% of which are singletons. The sample comprised memory (CD45RO+) T cells sorted from blood. The receptor set was obtained from a young woman in good health.

This clonotype was detected ten times or more. The rearrangement joins TRBV12-3 or TRBV12-4 to TRBJ2-3; 9 nucleotides line up with TRBD2. The V segment lost 5 bases and the J segment 7 bases; nucleotides outside the gene matches: 16. The CDR3 runs 17 residues. Here the CDR3 reads CASSPDHRRGGLNTQYF. The CDR3 DNA is TGTGCCAGCAGTCCCGATCATAGGCGGGGGGGCCTAAATACGCAGTATTTT.

This rearrangement joins TRBV20-1 to TRBJ2-1, with TRBD1 as a possible D gene (6 bases). CDR1 and CDR2 from the germline V gene are DFQATT and SNEGSKA (reference sequence). V lost 0 bases to trimming and J lost 7 bases, with 7 bases between them. The CDR3 extends over 12 amino acids. CDR3 in amino acids: CSAREGANEQFF. The CDR3 DNA is TGCAGTGCTAGAGAGGGGGCAAATGAGCAGTTCTTC.

In its sample, this clonotype was seen many times. The chain employs TRBV2 and TRBJ1-5; weak D call: TRBD1 (5 bases). The germline CDR1 and CDR2 sequences are SNHLY and FYNNEI. CDR3 length equals 15 residues. V was trimmed by 8 bases and J by 1 base, leaving 15 bases between them. This chain's CDR3 is CASLPVRASNQPQHF. The CDR3 DNA sequence: TGTGCCAGCCTTCCTGTCAGGGCCAGCAATCAGCCCCAGCATTTT. The whole variable domain, remainder taken from reference TRBV2 and TRBJ1-5, is EPEVTQTPSHQVTQMGQEVILRCVPISNHLYFYWYRQILGQKVEFLVSFYNNEISEKSEIFDDQFSVERPDGSNFTLKIRSTKLEDSAMYFCASLPVRASNQPQHFGDGTRLSIL.

This chain links TRBV10-3 with TRBJ1-6; tentative D call: TRBD1 (5 bases). In germline, CDR1 is ENHRY, CDR2 SYGVKD. Trimming removed 7 bases at V and 5 bases at J, with 15 bases between. This CDR3 has 15 amino acids. This chain's CDR3 is CAIKLGRGDNSPLHF. DNA of the CDR3: TGTGCCATCAAATTAGGGAGGGGTGATAATTCACCCCTCCACTTT.

This clonotype has just a few counts. The CDR3, as DNA: TGTGCCAGCAGTGACCGGGGGGGATATGGCTACACCTTC. This encodes CASSDRGGYGYTF. The J gene is TRBJ1-2, the V gene TRBV12-3 or TRBV12-4; D perhaps matches TRBD1 (5 bases). The CDR3 totals 13 residues. Trimming removed 5 bases at V and 5 bases at J, with 12 bases between.

There are a few counts of this clonotype. The V gene is TRBV29-1, the J gene TRBJ2-7; D call uncertain. CDR1 SQVTM and CDR2 ANQGSEA come from the germline V gene. The CDR3 runs to 11 residues. Trimming took off 6 bases at V and 5 bases at J, with 11 bases between the two ends. This chain's CDR3 is CSVSYGDEQYF. The CDR3 DNA reads TGCAGCGTATCCTATGGGGACGAGCAGTACTTC.

Ten or more counts support this clonotype. This chain connects TRBV29-1 to TRBJ2-1; 7 nucleotides align to TRBD1. V lost 5 bases to trimming and J lost 7 bases; unmatched junction nucleotides: 2. The CDR3 runs to 11 residues. CDR1 and CDR2 (germline): SQVTM, ANQGSEA. This chain's CDR3 is CSVQQGNEQFF. The CDR3 bases are TGCAGCGTTCAACAGGGGAATGAGCAGTTCTTC.

The chain uses TRBV7-2 and TRBJ1-6, with 10 bases matching TRBD1. The J segment lost 9 bases and the V segment lost 1 base, leaving 0 bases of the junction unmatched. This CDR3 is 14 amino acids long. Per germline, CDR1 SGHTA and CDR2 FQGNSA. CDR3 DNA: TGTGCCAGCAGCTTAGGGACAGGGGGTTCACCCCTCCACTTT. Amino acid sequence: CASSLGTGGSPLHF.

The sample holds a few counts of this clonotype. This chain connects TRBV20-1 to TRBJ2-3; D remains ambiguous. This CDR3 spans 13 amino acids. Germline V lookup: CDR1 DFQATT, CDR2 SNEGSKA (reference sequence). Deletions cut 1 base from V and 3 bases from J, with 8 bases between. DNA of the CDR3: TGCAGTGCTAGAGGAGGTACAACAGATACGCAGTATTTT. Encoded protein: CSARGGTTDTQYF.